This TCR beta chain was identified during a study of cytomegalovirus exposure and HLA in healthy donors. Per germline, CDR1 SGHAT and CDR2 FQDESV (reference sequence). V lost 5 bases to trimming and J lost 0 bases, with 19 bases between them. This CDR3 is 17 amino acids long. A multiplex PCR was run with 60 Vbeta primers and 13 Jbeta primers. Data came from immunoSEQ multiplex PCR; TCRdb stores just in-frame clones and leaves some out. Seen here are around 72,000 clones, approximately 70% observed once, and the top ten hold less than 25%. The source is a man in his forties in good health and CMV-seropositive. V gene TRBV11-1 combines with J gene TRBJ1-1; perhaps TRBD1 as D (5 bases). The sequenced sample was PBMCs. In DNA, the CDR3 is TGTGCCAGCAGCCGCCGACAGACCTCAAATATGAACACTGAAGCTTTCTTT. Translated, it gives CASSRRQTSNMNTEAFF.